The 10 T cell receptor beta chains below were found in one sample sequenced in a study of regulatory T cells. Whole-study results and caveats: In CD3G-deficient patients, conventional CD4+ T cells were enriched for hydrophobic CDR3 residues at positions 6 and 7.

The antigens of these receptors remain unknown. Amplification used 52 TRBV primers and 13 TRBJ primers. Sequencing was performed with immunoSEQ multiplex PCR; in TCRdb, only in-frame clones are kept and a portion is missing. The sample has around 29,000 clones; around 93% are singletons. Specimen: conventional CD4+ T cells sorted from blood. The source of these receptors is a person aged 18-29 years with CD3G deficiency.

The chain recombines TRBV19 with TRBJ2-7; D tentatively reads TRBD1 or TRBD2 (5 bases each). Trimming cost V 5 bases and J 0 bases, with 14 bases left between them. Germline V gene data show CDR1 as LNHDA and CDR2 as SQIVND (reference sequence). This CDR3 region has 15 residues. Here the CDR3 DNA reads TGTGCCAGTAGTGTTCAATGGGGGAACTCCTACGAGCAGTACTTC. Translation gives CASSVQWGNSYEQYF.

V gene TRBV7-9 combines with J gene TRBJ2-1; D is unclear. Germline CDR1 is SEHNR and CDR2 is FQNEAQ (reference sequence). The CDR3 consists of 12 residues. V was trimmed by 2 bases and J by 12 bases, leaving 11 bases between them. CDR3 DNA sequence: TGTGCCAGCAGCTTAATGGCAGCTGGGCAGTTCTTC. Translated, it gives CASSLMAAGQFF.

The chain joins TRBV6-1 to TRBJ1-1; D remains ambiguous. Germline V lookup: CDR1 MNHNS, CDR2 SASEGT. The CDR3 consists of 15 residues. Between the trimmed V and J ends, which lost 5 bases and 8 bases, there was a span of 21 bases. CDR3 in amino acids: CASSHGVKVGGEAFF. The CDR3 DNA follows: TGTGCCAGCAGTCATGGGGTGAAGGTTGGTGGCGAAGCTTTCTTT.

V gene TRBV5-1 combines with J gene TRBJ2-1; D is ambiguous. V dropped 5 bases and J dropped 5 bases, with 14 bases sitting between them. Germline lookup yields CDR1 SGHRS and CDR2 YFSETQ. This CDR3 region has 14 residues. CDR3 protein: CASRFSPLHNEQFF. The CDR3 nucleotides read TGCGCCAGCAGGTTCTCCCCACTACACAATGAGCAGTTCTTC.

V usage is TRBV5-5 and J usage is TRBJ1-1; D possibly corresponds to TRBD1 (6 bases). The CDR3 totals 13 residues. CDR1 and CDR2 from the germline V gene are SGHKS and YYEKEE (reference sequence). Trimming left V 4 bases short and J 6 bases short, with 13 bases between. CDR3: CASSTNRVAEAFF. CDR3 in DNA: TGTGCCAGCAGCACCAACAGGGTTGCTGAAGCTTTCTTT.

The chain links TRBV10-3 to TRBJ2-7, with D perhaps given as TRBD1 or TRBD2 (7 bases each). V dropped 6 bases and J dropped 0 bases, with 12 bases sitting between them. The germline CDR1 and CDR2 sequences are ENHRY and SYGVKD. CDR3 length: 14 residues. The CDR3 coding sequence is TGTGCCATCAGGGGGGAGGGGGCCTCCTACGAGCAGTACTTC. Protein product: CAIRGEGASYEQYF.

CDR3 protein: CASSPGLSGANVLTF. Here the CDR3 DNA reads TGTGCCAGCAGCCCAGGACTCTCTGGGGCCAACGTCCTGACTTTC. J is TRBJ2-6 and V is TRBV6-6; possibly TRBD2 for D (5 bases). With 6 bases removed from V and 0 bases from J, the gap between germline ends came to 9 bases. Germline V gene data show CDR1 as MNHNY and CDR2 as SVGAGI (reference sequence). The CDR3 contains 15 residues.

The chain carries TRBV6-6 and TRBJ1-6; TRBD1 is a possible D gene (5 bases). V was trimmed by 4 bases and J by 7 bases, leaving 11 bases between them. Germline CDR1 is MNHNY and CDR2 is SVGAGI (reference sequence). This CDR3 contains 14 residues. CDR3 sequence: CASSFGTENSPLHF. As DNA, the CDR3 is TGTGCCAGCAGTTTCGGGACTGAGAATTCACCCCTCCACTTT.

The chain has TRBV6-1 and TRBJ2-1; D gene uncertain. V gave up 4 bases and J gave up 2 bases, with 6 bases separating them. CDR1 is MNHNS, CDR2 SASEGT, per germline. The CDR3 consists of 13 residues. CDR3 nucleotides: TGTGCCAGCAGTGTCGGGCCCTACAATGAGCAGTTCTTC. This encodes CASSVGPYNEQFF.

The V and J genes are TRBV5-1 and TRBJ1-1; D is possibly TRBD1 (6 bases). Trimming pared 4 bases from V and 11 bases from J, leaving 21 bases between. Per the germline V gene, CDR1 is SGHRS and CDR2 is YFSETQ. This CDR3 has 14 amino acids. CDR3 in DNA: TGCGCCAGCAGCATCTCGGGGGCGAACGAGGCCGCTTTCTTT. Translation: CASSISGANEAAFF.